The 4 T cell receptor beta chains listed next were all sequenced from one sample in a study of persistence of HIV-infected CD4 T cells. This nonspecific control used anti-CD3/anti-CD28 bead stimulation of CD4+ T cells. Sorting of responding CD4+ T cells relied on upregulated CD40 ligand together with CD69. No antigens are known for them. The immunoSEQ assay was version 4, run in survey mode. Clones were read by immunoSEQ multiplex PCR, and TCRdb kept only the in-frame ones, dropping some. The table lists under 45,000 clones, 89% of them singletons. The sequencing here drew on CD4+ T cells sorted from PBMCs after 18-hour stimulation, taken from a patient who received antiretroviral therapy. All receptors derive from an adult man with HIV who was CMV-seropositive.

This chain uses TRBV24-1 with TRBJ2-7; 9 bases are shared with TRBD2. The CDR3 covers 13 residues. V was pared by 5 bases and J by 3 bases, with 1 base of the junction left unmatched. Germline loops: CDR1 KGHDR, CDR2 SFDVKD. The DNA of the CDR3 is TGTGCCACCAGTGGAGCGGGGGGCTACGAGCAGTACTTC. Translation: CATSGAGGYEQYF.

The chain uses TRBV18 and TRBJ2-1, with 7 bases aligning to TRBD1. The CDR3 contains 15 residues. The junction had 5 bases not matched to a gene; V was cut back by 3 bases and J by 3 bases. Germline lookup yields CDR1 KGHSH and CDR2 LQKENI. Here the CDR3 DNA reads TGTGCCAGCTCACCCGGACAGGTTGACTACAATGAGCAGTTCTTC. Amino acids: CASSPGQVDYNEQFF.

This clone showed up just once. J is TRBJ1-1 and V is TRBV5-1; tentatively, D is TRBD1 (6 bases). Germline V gives CDR1 SGHRS, CDR2 YFSETQ. V lost 0 bases and J 3 bases, leaving 12 bases between the germline ends. The CDR3 is 15 residues long. DNA for the CDR3: TGCGCCAGCAGCTTGGCCTCCAACAGGGACACTGAAGCTTTCTTT. Translating gives CASSLASNRDTEAFF.

The J gene is TRBJ1-1, the V gene TRBV2, with TRBD1 matching over 9 bases. This CDR3 is 10 amino acids long. Germline-derived CDR1 and CDR2 are SNHLY and FYNNEI. The V gene end was trimmed by 8 bases and the J gene end by 8 bases; junction bases not matched to a gene: 0. DNA of the CDR3: TGTGCCAGCGGACAGGGGGAAGCTTTCTTT. This translates into CASGQGEAFF.